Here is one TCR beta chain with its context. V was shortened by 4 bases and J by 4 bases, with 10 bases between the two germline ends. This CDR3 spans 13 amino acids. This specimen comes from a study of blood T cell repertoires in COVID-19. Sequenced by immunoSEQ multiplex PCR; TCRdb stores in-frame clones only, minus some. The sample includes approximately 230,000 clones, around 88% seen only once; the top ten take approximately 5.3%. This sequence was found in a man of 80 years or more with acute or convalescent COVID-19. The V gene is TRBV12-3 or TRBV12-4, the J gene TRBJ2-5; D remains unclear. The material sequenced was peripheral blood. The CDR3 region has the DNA TGTGCCAGCAGTTCCTCGGGTCCAGAGACCCAGTACTTC. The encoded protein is CASSSSGPETQYF.